This T cell receptor (beta chain) originates from a study of OX40 agonist ivuxolimab in advanced cancers. The wider study: Every patient in dose escalation had hepatocellular carcinoma, melanoma, renal cell or head and neck cancer.

The CDR3 totals 14 residues. Germline CDR1 reads SGHRS; CDR2 reads YFSETQ. Trimming cost V 4 bases and J 3 bases, with 13 bases left between them. Assay: immunoSEQ multiplex PCR; the TCRdb copy retains only in-frame clones and omits some. The sample lists 80,000 to 95,000 clones; around 85% were seen once. This receptor was identified in an adult with an advanced solid tumor such as melanoma, head and neck, liver or kidney cancer. The sequenced sample was CD4+ or CD8+ T cells sorted from blood, obtained in a trial of the OX40 agonist ivuxolimab. The rearrangement links TRBV5-1 to TRBJ1-1; TRBD1 is a possible D gene (6 bases). The chain's CDR3 is CASSPGHVDTEAFF. Here the CDR3 DNA reads TGCGCCAGCAGCCCGGGACATGTGGACACTGAAGCTTTCTTT.